Sequencing of this TCR beta chain was carried out in a study of blood T cell repertoires in COVID-19. Study as a whole: Specimens from acute and convalescent COVID-19 originated in the United States, Italy and Spain. PBMCs, B-cell-depleted T cells, or T cells were the source of the cDNA or gDNA that made up the material.

CDR1 is MNHEY, CDR2 SVGAGI, per germline. The CDR3 runs to 14 residues. Trimming removed 2 bases from V and 7 bases from J; junction bases left unmatched: 4. As processed by the authors: Amplification of reference gene primers provided the estimated nucleated cell counts. Assay: immunoSEQ multiplex PCR; the TCRdb copy retains only in-frame clones and omits some. V, J and clone size were drawn from that table, and D and trimming were deduced from the DNA. This table has about 260,000 clones, around 80% appearing once. The rearrangement uses TRBV6-5 and TRBJ1-4, with TRBD1 matching over 7 bases. The receptor was isolated from a man in his fifties or sixties with acute or convalescent COVID-19. Sequencing was carried out using peripheral blood. CDR3 nucleotides: TGTGCCAGCAGTTACAGGGGGCGCGTTGAAAAACTGTTTTTT. Protein sequence: CASSYRGRVEKLFF.